This T cell receptor beta chain was captured in a study of human T cells and chemical hapten exposure (dated by TCRdb to about 2021). In the study overall: For sensitization, 2% DPC in acetone was applied to a roughly 2 cm by roughly 2 cm area of upper inner arm skin. Patch testing was performed on the upper back with Finn chambers containing 0.01% DPC, and the patch tests were scored after 6 days according to International Contact Dermatitis Research Group standards. Alopecia areata with under or over 50% scalp involvement, alopecia totalis and alopecia universalis were represented in the patient cohort, which was mostly female. The libraries were sequenced as a pool, and the TCR yield per sample differed mostly because of small variations in library volumes within the pool. Nearly 30 alopecia patients gave blood for TCR sequencing at one to four time points (pre-sensitization, 2, 6 and 24 weeks). Peripheral blood TCR repertoire changes were tracked in vivo in alopecia patients during primary and secondary sensitization to the hapten diphenylcyclopropenone (DPC). Throughout the roughly 25-week study period, patients were also given weekly therapeutic DPC doses on the scalp. Blood samples were taken from patients before sensitization (week 0) and then at 2, 6 and about 24 weeks after DPC sensitization.

Read against the paper, the sample's time point label means: patch test 2, 6 weeks after DPC sensitization. According to the study, the label for this sample's treatment or condition signals: therapeutic diphenylcyclopropenone sensitization with weekly scalp DPC. At every patch-test visit, the blood draw took place before the patch test was put on. Patients were eligible if aged 18 to 70, diagnosed with alopecia and judged suitable for DPC therapy, and pregnant patients were excluded. Total RNA was extracted from unfractionated whole blood collected in Tempus Blood RNA tubes. There are a few counts of this clonotype. Its binding antigen is unknown. There are no base qualities to consult, and no much larger clone falls within one base. Cut back by 0 bases and 6 bases, the V and J ends lie 9 bases apart. From a lookup of the germline V gene, CDR1 and CDR2 are LGHNA and YSLEER. Including the terminal cysteine and phenylalanine, the CDR3 comprises 13 residues. Of all the DNA, just the CDR3 is kept, 39 bases in frame from base 1.

The library was obtained by RACE. The instrument given in TCRdb is NextSeq 500. Library preparation attached unique molecular identifiers to individual cDNA molecules for quantitative, reproducible TCR counting. For every blood RNA sample, sequencing covered both the TCR alpha and TCR beta chains. In the original analysis: The median number of TCRs per sample was 95,638, ranging from about 23,224 to 700,000. V, J and CDR3 annotation of the TCR reads was carried out using the Decombinator software suite. To make PS versus PT1 abundance plots, every sample was subsampled to the same number of TCRs (28,000). TCRs were defined as expanded if absent before sensitization and observed at least eight times at the 2-week time point. Using fastp trimming at Q25 and MiXCR clonotype assembly, TCRdb reanalyzed the public sequencing data and kept in-frame beta chains. Every CDR3 protein is listed once, alongside the most common genes and DNA of its rows. The V and J calls were determined by TCRdb, not by the authors. For this sample there are 330,000 or so distinct CDR3 sequences; roughly 6% appear just once. The top ten constitute 5% to 6% of the sample.

Overall results and qualifications from the work: After repeated subsampling, changes were observed in the strength of the expansion versus patch-test correlation and in the threshold at which the correlation became significant. Expanded TCRs formed significantly more large CDR3 similarity clusters than pre-sensitization or healthy control sets, consistent with antigen-driven responses. Because every patient had alopecia, a presumed autoimmune disease, the patients' immune response might differ from that of healthy individuals. The number of PT1 expanded TCRs positively correlated with patch test score, significant at thresholds 8, 16 and 32 but not 4. The number of TCRs above 1 in 1000 frequency did not change with DPC sensitization; there was no evidence of global repertoire structure alterations.

This TCR derives from a woman aged 18-29 years with alopecia areata. Some clones in this sample may be carry-over from other donors' samples. Sequencing used whole blood, obtained in connection with sensitization to the hapten diphenylcyclopropenone (DPC). The rearrangement combines TRBV4-3 with TRBJ2-7; the D region may be TRBD1 or TRBD2, each matching 6 bases equally. The sequence in DNA is TGCGCCAGCAGCCAAGACCGGGGGCCCGAGCAGTACTTC. It translates as CASSQDRGPEQYF.